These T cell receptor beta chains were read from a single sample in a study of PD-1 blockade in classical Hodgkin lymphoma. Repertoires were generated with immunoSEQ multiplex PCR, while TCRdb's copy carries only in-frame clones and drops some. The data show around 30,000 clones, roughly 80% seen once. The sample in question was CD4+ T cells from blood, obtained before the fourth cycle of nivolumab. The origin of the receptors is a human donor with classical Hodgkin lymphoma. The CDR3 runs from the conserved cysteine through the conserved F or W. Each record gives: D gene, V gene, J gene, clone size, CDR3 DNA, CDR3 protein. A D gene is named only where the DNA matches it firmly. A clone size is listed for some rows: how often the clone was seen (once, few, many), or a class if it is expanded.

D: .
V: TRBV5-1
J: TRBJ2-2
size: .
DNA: TGCGCCAGCAGCTTACCTCAGGGAAGGGCCGCACCCGGGGAGCTGTTTTTT
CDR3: CASSLPQGRAAPGELFF

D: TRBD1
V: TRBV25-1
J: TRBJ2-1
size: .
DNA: TGTGCCAGCAGTGCCTATACCGGGACAGGGCTTGGGCAGTTCTTC
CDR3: CASSAYTGTGLGQFF

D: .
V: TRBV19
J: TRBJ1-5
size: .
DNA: TGTGCCAGTAGAGACATTAGTGTTCGGCCCCAGCATTTT
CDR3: CASRDISVRPQHF

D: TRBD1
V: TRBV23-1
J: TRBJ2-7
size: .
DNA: TGCGCCAGCAGTCAATATCATGGACAGGGGAGGTACGAGCAGTACTTC
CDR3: CASSQYHGQGRYEQYF

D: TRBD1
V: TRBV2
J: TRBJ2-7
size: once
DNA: TGTGCCAGTAGGGACAGCTACTACGAGCAGTACTTC
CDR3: CASRDSYYEQYF

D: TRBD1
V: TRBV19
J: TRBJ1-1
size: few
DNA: TGTGCCAGTAGTATGGGACAGCTCATGAACACTGAAGCTTTCTTT
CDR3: CASSMGQLMNTEAFF

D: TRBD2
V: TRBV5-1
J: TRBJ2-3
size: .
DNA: TGCGCCAGCAGCTTGGTGGCTAGCGGGGGCGCTAGCACAGATACGCAGTATTTT
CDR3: CASSLVASGGASTDTQYF

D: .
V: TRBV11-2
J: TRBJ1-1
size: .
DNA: TGTGCCAGCAGCTACAGGGAGGCGTACGCTGAAGCTTTCTTT
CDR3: CASSYREAYAEAFF

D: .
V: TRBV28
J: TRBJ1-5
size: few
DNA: TGTGCCAGCACTGGGGACCCCAGCCCCGTTCAGCCCCAGCATTTT
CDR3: CASTGDPSPVQPQHF

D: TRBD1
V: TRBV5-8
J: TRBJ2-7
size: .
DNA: TGTGCCAGCAGCCCAGGACAGGGGAGGTCGACCTACGAGCAGTACTTC
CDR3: CASSPGQGRSTYEQYF

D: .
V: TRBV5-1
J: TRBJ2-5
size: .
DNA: TGCGCCAGCAGCCACGGGGAGACCCAGTACTTC
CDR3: CASSHGETQYF

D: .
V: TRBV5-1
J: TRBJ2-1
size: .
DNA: TGCGCCAGCAGCTTGGACCCGGGACACCACAATGAGCAGTTCTTC
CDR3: CASSLDPGHHNEQFF

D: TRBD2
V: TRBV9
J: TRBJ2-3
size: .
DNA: TGTGCCAGCAGGGGGACTAGCGGTGGTGGAAGTACGCAGTATTTT
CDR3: CASRGTSGGGSTQYF

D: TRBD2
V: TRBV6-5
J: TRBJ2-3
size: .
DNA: TGTGCCAGCAGTCTAGCGGGGGTTTTAGATACGCAGTATTTT
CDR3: CASSLAGVLDTQYF

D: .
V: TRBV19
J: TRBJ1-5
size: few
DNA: TGTGCCAGTAGTATGGCAGGGCCCAATCAGCCCCAGCATTTT
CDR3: CASSMAGPNQPQHF